The source of this T cell receptor beta chain is a study of T-cell reconstitution after alpha-beta-depleted transplantation in children. Study conclusions and caveats: The study reportedly traced alpha-beta T cells about two months after transplant to several hundred expanded graft clones. Newly produced T cells mostly provided counts and TCRbeta diversity after one year, as hyperexpanded clones declined. In some patients, recipient T cells and intrathymic progenitors surviving conditioning explained high day-60 diversity.

This clonotype showed up just a few times. Its antigen is undetermined. Unique molecular identifiers were used in preparing the TCRbeta library. TCRdb reprocessed the PCR reads with MiXCR, giving one entry per CDR3 protein. The sample comprises about 350,000 distinct CDR3 sequences, around 15% of which are singletons, and roughly 40% rests with the top ten. The sample here was PBMCs, mostly from graft donor cells, taken 360 days after TCRalphabeta/CD19-depleted stem cell transplant. This clonotype was obtained from a male patient under 10 years old who had a stem cell transplant for acute lymphoblastic leukemia, so the T cells may come from the graft donor.

The CDR3 protein is CASSPSGGGLAGHSSTDTQYF. The CDR3 coding sequence is TGTGCCAGCAGCCCCAGTGGGGGGGGACTAGCGGGGCACTCAAGCACAGATACGCAGTATTTT. The chain links TRBV11-2 to TRBJ2-3; 13 nucleotides align to TRBD2. The CDR3 runs 21 residues. The germline V gene has CDR1 SGHAT and CDR2 FQNNGV. J gave up 0 bases and V 5 bases, and 17 bases lay outside the gene matches.